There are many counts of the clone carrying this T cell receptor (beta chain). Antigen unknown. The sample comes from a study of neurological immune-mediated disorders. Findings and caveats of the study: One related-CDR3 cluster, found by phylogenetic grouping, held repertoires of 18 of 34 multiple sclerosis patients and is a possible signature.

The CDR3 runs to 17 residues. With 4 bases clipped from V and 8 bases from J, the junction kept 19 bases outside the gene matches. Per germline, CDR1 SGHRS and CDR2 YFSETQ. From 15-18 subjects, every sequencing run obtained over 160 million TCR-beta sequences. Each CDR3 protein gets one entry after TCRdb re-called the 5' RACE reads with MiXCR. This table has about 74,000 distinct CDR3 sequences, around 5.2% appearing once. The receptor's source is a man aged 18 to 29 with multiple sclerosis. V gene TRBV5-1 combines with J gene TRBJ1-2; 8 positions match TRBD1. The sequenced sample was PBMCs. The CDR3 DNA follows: TGCGCCAGCAGCACCCCTGGGGGACAGGCAATTTTTGACGGCTACACCTTC. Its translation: CASSTPGGQAIFDGYTF.